This T cell receptor beta chain appears in the sequencing data of a study of shared clonotypes between healthy human individuals. Healthy and HIV-negative, the adult donors had no recent acute infections or vaccinations. The method was immunoSEQ multiplex PCR; TCRdb's version includes in-frame clones alone and lacks a portion of them. The sample contains more than 450,000 clones, approximately 79% of which appear only once. Notes on the study in general: An anticipated effect of sequencing depth on clonotype sharing among donors was recognized.

Per the germline V gene, CDR1 is SNHLY and CDR2 is FYNNEI. This CDR3 has 14 amino acids. Between the trimmed V and J ends, which lost 3 bases and 1 base, there was a span of 10 bases. A note on this clone: What it recognizes is unknown.

The chain links TRBV2 to TRBJ2-7; D possibly corresponds to TRBD1 (6 bases). This clonotype was sampled from a woman in her forties in good health. Some clones in this sample may be carry-over from other donors' samples. Sequenced sample: PBMCs. Written as DNA, the CDR3 is TGTGCCAGCAGTGACGGGACAAAGTCCTACGAGCAGTACTTC. Translation: CASSDGTKSYEQYF.